Below, 18 T cell receptor beta chains from the same sample are listed, as sequenced in a study of identical twins. TCRdb called the 5' RACE reads again in MiXCR, with one record for every CDR3 protein. The data show about 250,000 distinct CDR3 sequences, about 8.3% seen once. The same data also went into a second study, on yellow fever vaccine responses in identical twins.

The sequenced sample was CD8+ T cells sorted from blood. These receptor sequences come from a woman under 30 in good health.

This clonotype has at least ten counts. This rearrangement joins TRBV4-3 to TRBJ2-1, with 11 bases matching TRBD2. The CDR3 is 16 residues long. Looked up from germline, CDR1 is LGHNA and CDR2 is YSLEER. Trimming removed 5 bases from V and 4 bases from J; junction bases left unmatched: 7. The CDR3 loop reads CASSETSGSFYNEQFF. CDR3 DNA sequence: TGCGCCAGCAGCGAAACTAGCGGGAGTTTTTACAATGAGCAGTTCTTC.

This clonotype occurred a few times. This likely comes from a read error, as the CDR3 has no conserved phenylalanine or tryptophan at its end. This chain joins TRBV7-9 and TRBJ2-7, with a possible D match to TRBD1 (6 bases). Germline-derived CDR1 and CDR2 are SEHNR and FQNEAQ (reference sequence). The CDR3 spans 14 residues. Trimming pared 4 bases from V and 2 bases from J, leaving 12 bases between. The CDR3 protein is CASSSRDKTYEQYL. The DNA of the CDR3 is TGTGCCAGCAGCTCCCGGGACAAGACCTACGAGCAGTACCTC.

This clonotype was picked up a small number of times. J is TRBJ2-3 and V is TRBV2, with unresolved D. The CDR3 loop spans 14 amino acids. The V gene's germline CDR1 is SNHLY and CDR2 FYNNEI. Deletions cut 2 bases from V and 0 bases from J, with 6 bases between. In DNA form, the CDR3 reads TGTGCCAGCAGTGAATGGGTTAGCACAGATACGCAGTATTTT. Its protein is CASSEWVSTDTQYF.

The genes are TRBV4-3 and TRBJ2-3; 11 bases line up with TRBD2. CDR3 size: 16 residues. V gave up 0 bases and J gave up 7 bases; unmatched junction bases: 6. Germline V gene data show CDR1 as LGHNA and CDR2 as YSLEER. This CDR3 is CASSQDRSGGGNTQYF. The CDR3 region has the DNA TGCGCCAGCAGCCAAGATCGTAGCGGGGGGGGGAATACGCAGTATTTT.

The table lists this clonotype with a few counts. This chain joins TRBV11-2 and TRBJ2-3; D possibly corresponds to TRBD1 (5 bases). Germline CDR1 and CDR2: SGHAT and FQNNGV. The CDR3 spans 15 residues. Trimming pared 5 bases from V and 5 bases from J, leaving 17 bases between. The CDR3 spells CASSPEFRAEDTQYF. CDR3 in DNA: TGTGCCAGCAGCCCAGAATTCAGGGCGGAAGATACGCAGTATTTT.

This clonotype was seen a few times. V usage is TRBV7-8 and J usage is TRBJ1-4; TRBD1 matches at 11 bases. Trimming took 5 bases from V and 7 from J; bases not matched to a gene: 6. Germline V gene data show CDR1 as SGHVS and CDR2 as FQNEAQ. The CDR3 runs to 15 residues. The CDR3 region has the DNA TGTGCCAGCAGCCCTGGGACAGGGGGAGGTGAAAAACTGTTTTTT. Protein product: CASSPGTGGGEKLFF.

This clonotype has more than one count but fewer than ten. The chain recombines TRBV20-1 with TRBJ2-2; D may match TRBD1 or TRBD2 (5 bases each). The CDR3 length is 15 residues. Trimming cost V 0 bases and J 4 bases, with 12 bases left between them. Germline-derived CDR1 and CDR2 are DFQATT and SNEGSKA (reference sequence). CDR3 nucleotide sequence: TGCAGTGCTAGAGACGGGGACGGGTTCACCGGGGAGCTGTTTTTT. Translated: CSARDGDGFTGELFF.

This clonotype was found many times. The rearrangement links TRBV7-3 to TRBJ1-6; D uncertain. V lost 5 bases to trimming and J lost 8 bases, with 10 bases between them. The CDR3 loop spans 13 amino acids. Germline V gene data show CDR1 as SGHTA and CDR2 as FQGTGA. Here the CDR3 DNA reads TGTGCCAGCAGCCTCATAGTAGATTCACCCCTCCACTTT. It yields the protein CASSLIVDSPLHF.

This clonotype was counted many times. The chain is built from TRBV6-2 or TRBV6-3 and TRBJ1-1; D possibly corresponds to TRBD1 (5 bases). This CDR3 is built from 15 residues. V lost 2 bases and J lost 1, with 11 bases in between. CDR1 and CDR2 (germline): MNHEY, SVGEGT. The CDR3 region has the DNA TGTGCCAGCAGTTACGGCGTAGGGGCGAACACTGAAGCTTTCTTT. Translating it yields CASSYGVGANTEAFF.

This clonotype was seen ten or more times. The CDR3 bases are TGCGCCAGCAGCTGGTGGGGGACAGACTATGGCTACACCTTC. It is translated as CASSWWGTDYGYTF. The chain joins TRBV5-1 to TRBJ1-2; 7 bases map to TRBD1. V lost 3 bases, J lost 3 bases, and 5 bases stayed unmatched. CDR1 is SGHRS and CDR2 is YFSETQ in the germline V gene. CDR3 length: 14 amino acids.

The gene calls are TRBV9 and TRBJ2-4; weak D call: TRBD2 (6 bases). The CDR3 length is 15 residues. V shed 3 bases and J shed 8 bases, with 18 bases lying between them. In germline, CDR1 is SGDLS, CDR2 YYNGEE. Written as DNA, the CDR3 is TGTGCCAGCAGCGCCGGTGGCGGGGCGTATGACATTCAGTACTTC. Encoded protein: CASSAGGGAYDIQYF. Full variable domain (rest looked up from reference TRBV9 and TRBJ2-4): DSGVTQTPKHLITATGQRVTLRCSPRSGDLSVYWYQQSLDQGLQFLIQYYNGEERAKGNILERFSAQQFPDLHSELNLSSLELGDSALYFCASSAGGGAYDIQYFGAGTRLSVL.

This clonotype has only a few counts. This chain uses TRBV13 with TRBJ2-1; tentative D call: TRBD1 (5 bases). V was shortened by 4 bases and J by 6 bases, with 16 bases between the two germline ends. Germline CDR1 and CDR2: PRHDT and FYEKMQ (reference sequence). The CDR3 is made up of 15 amino acids. The CDR3 sequence is CASSSKMQGFNEQFF. CDR3 DNA: TGTGCCAGCAGCTCGAAGATGCAGGGATTCAATGAGCAGTTCTTC.

This clonotype occurred many times. V gene TRBV4-3 combines with J gene TRBJ2-3; D gene ambiguous. CDR3 length: 15 amino acids. Germline V gene sequence: CDR1 LGHNA, CDR2 YSLEER. The V gene lost 0 bases and the J gene lost 6 bases, with 13 bases spanning the gap. CDR3 region: CASSQDNWAEDTQYF. CDR3 DNA: TGCGCCAGCAGCCAAGATAACTGGGCGGAGGATACGCAGTATTTT.

The V gene is TRBV12-3 or TRBV12-4, the J gene TRBJ1-1; 7 nucleotides align to TRBD1. Unmatched junction bases numbered 7, after V lost 7 bases and J lost 2 bases. This CDR3 has 14 residues. CDR3 coding DNA: TGTGCCAGCACCCCTGGGACAGTTAACACTGAAGCTTTCTTT. The encoded protein is CASTPGTVNTEAFF.

This clonotype was observed a handful of times. This chain connects TRBV30 to TRBJ2-7; tentative D call: TRBD2 (5 bases). Trimming left V 0 bases short and J 4 bases short, with 13 bases between. Germline V gene lookup returns CDR1 GTSNPN and CDR2 SVGIG (reference sequence). The CDR3 is 14 residues long. DNA for the CDR3: TGTGCCTGGAGTGTATCGGGGTACGGGTACGAGCAGTACTTC. It is translated as CAWSVSGYGYEQYF.

The rearrangement uses TRBV27 and TRBJ2-7; no reliable D call. The V gene lost 5 bases and the J gene lost 6 bases, with 11 bases spanning the gap. Germline CDR1 and CDR2: MNHEY and SMNVEV (reference sequence). The CDR3 totals 12 residues. The CDR3 reads CASSKNRAEQYF. The CDR3 DNA follows: TGTGCCAGCAGTAAGAATAGGGCCGAGCAGTACTTC.

This sequence joins TRBV5-6 and TRBJ2-1; TRBD1 is a possible D gene (6 bases). V dropped 4 bases and J dropped 9 bases, with 17 bases sitting between them. The CDR3 is made up of 14 amino acids. Germline CDR1 is SGHDT and CDR2 is YYEEEE. This CDR3 is CASSLRNRDIEQFF. The CDR3 nucleotides are TGTGCCAGCAGCCTAAGGAACAGGGATATTGAGCAGTTCTTC.

This clonotype was observed many times. The chain uses TRBV4-3 and TRBJ2-1; D perhaps matches TRBD2 (6 bases). CDR3 length: 14 amino acids. With 4 bases removed from V and 7 bases from J, the gap between germline ends came to 14 bases. CDR1 is LGHNA and CDR2 is YSLEER in the germline V gene. CDR3 nucleotide sequence: TGCGCCAGCAGCCTATTGCGGGGCGCAAATGAGCAGTTCTTC. It is translated as CASSLLRGANEQFF.